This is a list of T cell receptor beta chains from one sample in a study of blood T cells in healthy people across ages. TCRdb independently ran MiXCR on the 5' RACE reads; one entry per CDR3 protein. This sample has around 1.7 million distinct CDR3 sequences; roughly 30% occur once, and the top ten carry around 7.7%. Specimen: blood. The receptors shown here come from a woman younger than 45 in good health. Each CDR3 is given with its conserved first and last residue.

CDR3 protein: CASSLSVALPSGTYEQYF; J gene: TRBJ2-7; V gene: TRBV18
CDR3 protein: CASSLHAPYEQYF; J gene: TRBJ2-7; V gene: TRBV14
CDR3 protein: CASSWDGSGRMGYTF; J gene: TRBJ1-2; V gene: TRBV12-3/TRBV12-4
CDR3 protein: CASSQPPGELFF; J gene: TRBJ2-2; V gene: TRBV4-1
CDR3 protein: CATSRTWAAQETQYF; J gene: TRBJ2-5; V gene: TRBV15
CDR3 protein: CASSGSGQDNIQYF; J gene: TRBJ2-4; V gene: TRBV7-9
CDR3 protein: CGVGLRQKNIQYF; J gene: TRBJ2-4; V gene: TRBV29-1
CDR3 protein: CASSLLGTGFQGTQYF; J gene: NA; V gene: TRBV11-2
CDR3 protein: CASSEFRGREKLFF; J gene: TRBJ1-4; V gene: TRBV2
CDR3 protein: CASSPRGPRDGAKNIQYF; J gene: TRBJ2-4; V gene: TRBV4-1
CDR3 protein: CASTGNYGYTF; J gene: TRBJ1-2; V gene: TRBV21-1
CDR3 protein: CSVEGGSGNTEAFF; J gene: TRBJ1-1; V gene: TRBV29-1
CDR3 protein: CVSSLSRVQDEQFF; J gene: TRBJ2-1; V gene: TRBV7-2
CDR3 protein: CASSEETGGAHGYTF; J gene: TRBJ1-2; V gene: TRBV6-1
CDR3 protein: CASKGEGALNEQYF; J gene: NA; V gene: TRBV6-6
CDR3 protein: CASSPPGAQLYNEQFF; J gene: TRBJ2-1; V gene: TRBV7-8
CDR3 protein: CASSYPAGTGDGYTF; J gene: TRBJ1-2; V gene: TRBV5-1
CDR3 protein: CASRPVETDTQYF; J gene: TRBJ2-3; V gene: TRBV12-3/TRBV12-4
CDR3 protein: CAISESGGGRELFF; J gene: TRBJ2-2; V gene: TRBV10-3
CDR3 protein: CASSQRRGRPYNSPLHF; J gene: TRBJ1-6; V gene: TRBV27
CDR3 protein: CAISESGHRNDYGYTF; J gene: TRBJ1-2; V gene: TRBV10-3
CDR3 protein: CSSKTGSRGDEQFF; J gene: TRBJ2-1; V gene: TRBV29-1
CDR3 protein: CATPDRAEDEQFF; J gene: TRBJ2-1; V gene: TRBV12-3/TRBV12-4
CDR3 protein: CASSPSGWRISAEQYF; J gene: TRBJ2-7; V gene: TRBV18
CDR3 protein: CSAREGGSVRNIQYF; J gene: TRBJ2-4; V gene: TRBV20-1
CDR3 protein: CSARDLRTEGEKLFF; J gene: TRBJ1-4; V gene: TRBV20-1
CDR3 protein: CASSMRGLAKNEQFF; J gene: TRBJ2-1; V gene: TRBV19
CDR3 protein: CASRMTGALMVLTF; J gene: TRBJ2-6; V gene: TRBV12-3/TRBV12-4
CDR3 protein: CASSLQGGNNQPQHF; J gene: TRBJ1-5; V gene: TRBV7-9
CDR3 protein: CASSLATGTGSYEQYF; J gene: TRBJ2-7; V gene: TRBV7-6
CDR3 protein: CASGLAGGASYNEQFF; J gene: TRBJ2-1; V gene: TRBV12-5
CDR3 protein: CAWTVGAGGKNEDTQYF; J gene: TRBJ2-3; V gene: TRBV30
CDR3 protein: CASTSSGGSRETQYF; J gene: TRBJ2-5; V gene: TRBV6-5
CDR3 protein: CASSEPSGRGDEQFF; J gene: TRBJ2-1; V gene: TRBV7-9
CDR3 protein: CASSLVGGYGYTF; J gene: TRBJ1-2; V gene: TRBV7-9
CDR3 protein: CSARRTAQETQYF; J gene: TRBJ2-5; V gene: TRBV20-1
CDR3 protein: CASSVAWSGQGANEQFF; J gene: TRBJ2-1; V gene: TRBV9
CDR3 protein: CASRNPGNVLFF; J gene: TRBJ2-1; V gene: TRBV7-2
CDR3 protein: CATGSAGETQYF; J gene: TRBJ2-5; V gene: TRBV2
CDR3 protein: CASTIDGSHEQYF; J gene: TRBJ2-7; V gene: TRBV12-3/TRBV12-4
CDR3 protein: CSARTSGSDTQYF; J gene: TRBJ2-3; V gene: TRBV20-1
CDR3 protein: CASAWSGGPSVDTQYF; J gene: TRBJ2-3; V gene: TRBV7-9
CDR3 protein: CSRRWGNEQFF; J gene: TRBJ2-1; V gene: TRBV29-1
CDR3 protein: CASSIDGTGGYNEKLFF; J gene: TRBJ1-4; V gene: TRBV7-2
CDR3 protein: CASSRDSNNEQFF; J gene: TRBJ2-1; V gene: TRBV7-9
CDR3 protein: CSGVAGLNFYEQYF; J gene: TRBJ2-7; V gene: TRBV20-1
CDR3 protein: CASSPPGLANYEQYF; J gene: TRBJ2-7; V gene: TRBV18
CDR3 protein: CSVTSSSEAFF; J gene: TRBJ1-1; V gene: TRBV29-1
CDR3 protein: CADSLGRSTDTQYF; J gene: TRBJ2-3; V gene: TRBV12-3/TRBV12-4
CDR3 protein: CSASELAGGSPEQFF; J gene: TRBJ2-1; V gene: TRBV20-1
CDR3 protein: CASSLFSRDTQYF; J gene: TRBJ2-3; V gene: TRBV12-3/TRBV12-4
CDR3 protein: CASRRDSGRGETQYF; J gene: TRBJ2-5; V gene: TRBV6-5
CDR3 protein: CASSLVPGGVAEAFF; J gene: TRBJ1-1; V gene: TRBV5-1
CDR3 protein: CASKRGGFSYNEQFF; J gene: TRBJ2-1; V gene: TRBV7-2
CDR3 protein: CATSDPGLAGENEQFF; J gene: TRBJ2-1; V gene: TRBV24-1
CDR3 protein: CASSSGQGNSDTQYF; J gene: TRBJ2-3; V gene: TRBV7-9
CDR3 protein: CASSSRTGVSYEQYF; J gene: TRBJ2-7; V gene: TRBV5-1
CDR3 protein: CASSSAGTGDYEQYF; J gene: TRBJ2-7; V gene: TRBV7-9
CDR3 protein: CASSFQAGPFRPQHF; J gene: TRBJ1-5; V gene: TRBV5-5